This T cell receptor (beta chain) stems from a study of blood T cells in healthy people across ages. As for the study in general: Roughly one uniquely barcoded beta molecule per two T cells was captured.

Using a J-beta primer mix together with a sample-barcoded 5' primer, a second PCR was run for about 7 to 12 cycles. TCRdb independently ran MiXCR on the 5' RACE reads; one entry per CDR3 protein. The sample lists about 670,000 distinct CDR3 sequences, approximately 40% seen once, with about 32% in the top ten. The CDR3 spans 18 residues. Per the germline V gene, CDR1 is SGHNT and CDR2 is YENEEA. V shed 6 bases, J shed 2 bases, and the junction held 11 bases outside the gene matches. This clonotype was picked up a small number of times. The TCR was taken from a man older than 75 in good health. The chain carries TRBV11-3 and TRBJ2-1, with 12 nucleotides matching TRBD2. Sequenced input: blood. Here the CDR3 reads CASSPTSRLAGAYNEQFF. The CDR3 DNA reads as TGTGCCAGCAGTCCTACCTCCCGACTAGCGGGAGCCTACAATGAGCAGTTCTTC.